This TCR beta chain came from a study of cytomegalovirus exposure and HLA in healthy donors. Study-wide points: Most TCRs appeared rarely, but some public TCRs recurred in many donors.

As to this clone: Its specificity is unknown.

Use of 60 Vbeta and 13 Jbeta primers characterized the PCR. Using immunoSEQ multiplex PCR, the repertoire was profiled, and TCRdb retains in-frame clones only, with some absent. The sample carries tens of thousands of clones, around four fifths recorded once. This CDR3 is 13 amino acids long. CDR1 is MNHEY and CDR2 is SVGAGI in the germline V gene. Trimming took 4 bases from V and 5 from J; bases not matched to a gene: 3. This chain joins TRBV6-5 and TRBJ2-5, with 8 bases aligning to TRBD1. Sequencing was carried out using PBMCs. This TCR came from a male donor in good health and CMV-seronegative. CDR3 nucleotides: TGTGCCAGCAGTTTTCGGACAGGGGAGACCCAGTACTTC. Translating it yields CASSFRTGETQYF.